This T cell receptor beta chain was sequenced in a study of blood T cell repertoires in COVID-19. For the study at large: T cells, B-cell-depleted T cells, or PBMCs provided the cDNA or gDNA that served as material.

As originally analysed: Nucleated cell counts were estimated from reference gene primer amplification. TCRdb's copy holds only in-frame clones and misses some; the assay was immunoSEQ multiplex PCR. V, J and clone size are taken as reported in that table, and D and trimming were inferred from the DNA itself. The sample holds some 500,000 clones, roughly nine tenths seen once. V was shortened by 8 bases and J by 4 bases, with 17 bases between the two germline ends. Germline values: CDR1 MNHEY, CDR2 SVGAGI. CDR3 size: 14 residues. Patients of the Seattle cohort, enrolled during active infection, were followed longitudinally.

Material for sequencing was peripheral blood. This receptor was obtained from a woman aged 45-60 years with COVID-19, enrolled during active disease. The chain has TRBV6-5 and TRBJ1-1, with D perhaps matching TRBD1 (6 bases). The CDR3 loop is CASSKLTGSTEAFF. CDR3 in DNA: TGTGCCAGCTCAAAGCTGACAGGAAGCACTGAAGCTTTCTTT.